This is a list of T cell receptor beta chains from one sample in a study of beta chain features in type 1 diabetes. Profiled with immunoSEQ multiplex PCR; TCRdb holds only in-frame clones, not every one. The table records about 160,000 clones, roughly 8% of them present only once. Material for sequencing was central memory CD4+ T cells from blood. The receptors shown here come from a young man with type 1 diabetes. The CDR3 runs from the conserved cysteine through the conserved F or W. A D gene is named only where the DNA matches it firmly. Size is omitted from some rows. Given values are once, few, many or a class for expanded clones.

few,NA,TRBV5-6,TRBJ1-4,TGTGCCAGCAGCTTGGGACAGCGAAATGAAAAACTGTTTTTT,CASSLGQRNEKLFF
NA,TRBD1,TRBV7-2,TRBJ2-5,TGTGCCAGCAGCCCCGGACAGGGATCAGAGACCCAGTACTTC,CASSPGQGSETQYF
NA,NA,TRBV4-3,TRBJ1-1,TGCGCCAGCAGCCCATCAGGGGTAGAGGGCACTGAAGCTTTCTTT,CASSPSGVEGTEAFF
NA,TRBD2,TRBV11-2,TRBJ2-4,TGTGCCAGCAGCCGAAGCGGGGGGGCCAGTTTGTACATTCAGTACTTC,CASSRSGGASLYIQYF
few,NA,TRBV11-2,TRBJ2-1,TGTGCCAGCAGCTTACACAGGGGGACTACCTACAATGAGCAGTTCTTC,CASSLHRGTTYNEQFF
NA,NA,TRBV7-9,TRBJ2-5,TGTGCCAGCAGCTCCCGTGAGACCCAGTACTTC,CASSSRETQYF
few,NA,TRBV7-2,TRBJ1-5,TGTGCCAGCAGCCTATGGTCTCCCGGGACCCAGCATTTT,CASSLWSPGTQHF
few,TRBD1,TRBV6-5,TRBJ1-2,TGTGCCAGCAGTTCAGAGAGGGACAGGGAGAATGGCTACACCTTC,CASSSERDRENGYTF
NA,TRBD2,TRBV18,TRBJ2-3,TGTGCCAGCTCACCACCTAGCGGGGGGGGCCACAATACGCAGTATTTT,CASSPPSGGGHNTQYF
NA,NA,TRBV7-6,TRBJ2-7,TGTGCCAGCAGCCCCGACACCGGGGCCTACGAGCAGTACTTC,CASSPDTGAYEQYF
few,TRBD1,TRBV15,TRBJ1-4,TGTGCCACCAGGCGACAGGGGGCAACTAATGAAAAACTGTTTTTT,CATRRQGATNEKLFF
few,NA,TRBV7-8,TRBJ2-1,TGTGCCAGCAGCTTAGCTTTGGCGGGGAGCTCCTACAATGAGCAGTTCTTC,CASSLALAGSSYNEQFF
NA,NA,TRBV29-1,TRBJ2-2,TGCAGCGTTGCGGGCAGGGGAAAAGTGGGGGAGCTGTTTTTT,CSVAGRGKVGELFF
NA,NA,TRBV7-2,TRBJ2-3,TGTGCCAGCAGCCCGACGGTTTCTGGCGGGGCTAGCACAGATACGCAGTATTTT,CASSPTVSGGASTDTQYF
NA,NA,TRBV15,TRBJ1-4,TGTGCCACCAGCAGAGTTCCCTATGGGGAGGAAAAACTGTTTTTT,CATSRVPYGEEKLFF
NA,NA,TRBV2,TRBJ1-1,TGTGCCATCCGGGGCACTGAAGCTTTCTTT,CAIRGTEAFF
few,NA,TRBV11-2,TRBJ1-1,TGTGCCAGCAAGGGCAGGGTGACTGAAGCTTTCTTT,CASKGRVTEAFF
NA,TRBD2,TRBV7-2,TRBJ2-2,TGTGCCAGCAGCTCGCGGACTAGCGGGGGGACCGGGGAGCTGTTTTTT,CASSSRTSGGTGELFF
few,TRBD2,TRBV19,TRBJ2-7,TGTGCCAGTAGTCCCGGACTAGAATCCTACGAGCAGTACTTC,CASSPGLESYEQYF
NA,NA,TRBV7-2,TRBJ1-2,TGTGCCAGCAGCAAAGCCGGGGAGGCCGGCTACACCTTC,CASSKAGEAGYTF
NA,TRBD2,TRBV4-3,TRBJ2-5,TGCGCCAGCAGCCAAGTTAGAAGCGGGGGGGCCGTGGAGACCCAGTACTTC,CASSQVRSGGAVETQYF
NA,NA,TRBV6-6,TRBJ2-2,TGTGCCAGCAGGGGTAACAGCGGTGGGAGCACCGGGGAGCTGTTTTTT,CASRGNSGGSTGELFF
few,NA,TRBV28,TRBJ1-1,TGTGCCAGCAGTCTGACAGTTTCGGGGAACACTGAAGCTTTCTTT,CASSLTVSGNTEAFF
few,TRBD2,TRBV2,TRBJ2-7,TGTGCCAGCACCAACGTTGGCGGGGGCGAGCAGTACTTC,CASTNVGGGEQYF
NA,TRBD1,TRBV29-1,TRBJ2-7,TGCAGCGTTGAAGAGCGGACAGGGGGCTTATACGAGCAGTACTTC,CSVEERTGGLYEQYF
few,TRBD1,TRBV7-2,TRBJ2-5,TGTGCCAGCACCCCGGGACAGGGGGTTGTGGAGACCCAGTACTTC,CASTPGQGVVETQYF
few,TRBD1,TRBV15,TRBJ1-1,TGTGCCACCAGCCTGGGACAGGGCACTGAAGCTTTCTTT,CATSLGQGTEAFF
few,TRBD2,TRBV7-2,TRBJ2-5,TGTGCCAGCAGCTCCGGACTAGCGGGGAGACAAGAGACCCAGTACTTC,CASSSGLAGRQETQYF
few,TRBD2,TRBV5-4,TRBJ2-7,TGTGCCAGCAGCTTGTCGGGAGGACAAAGCTACGAGCAGTACTTC,CASSLSGGQSYEQYF
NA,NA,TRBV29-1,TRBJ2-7,TGCAGCGTTGTATCACGCCTAGGGGGTAGTGAGCAGTACTTC,CSVVSRLGGSEQYF
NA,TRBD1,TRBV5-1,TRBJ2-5,TGCGCCAGCAGCTCGGGGACAGGACAACAAGAGACCCAGTACTTC,CASSSGTGQQETQYF
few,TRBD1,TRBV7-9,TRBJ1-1,TGTGCCAGCAGCTTAGGGTCCTCTGGGACAGGGAGTAGCCCTGAAGCTTTCTTT,CASSLGSSGTGSSPEAFF
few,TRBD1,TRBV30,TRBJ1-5,TGTGCCTGGAGTGTACAGGGGAGGTCCAATCAGCCCCAGCATTTT,CAWSVQGRSNQPQHF
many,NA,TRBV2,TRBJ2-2,TGTGCCAGCAGTGAACTAGACGGGGAGCTGTTTTTT,CASSELDGELFF
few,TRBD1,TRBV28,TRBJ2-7,TGTGCCAGCAGCAGACAGGGGGCTTACGAGCAGTACTTC,CASSRQGAYEQYF
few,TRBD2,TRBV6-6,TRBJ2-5,TGTGCCAGCAGACTAGCGGGAGGGCCTGGAGAGACCCAGTACTTC,CASRLAGGPGETQYF
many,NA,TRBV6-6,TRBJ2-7,TGTGCCAGCAGTTCCACTGGTCGTGGGCGCGAGCAGTACTTC,CASSSTGRGREQYF
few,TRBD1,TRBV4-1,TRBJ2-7,TGCGCCAGCAGCCAGGTATGGGACAGGGGCAACGAGCAGTACTTC,CASSQVWDRGNEQYF
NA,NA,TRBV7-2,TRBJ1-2,TGTGCCAGCAGCTTAGGTACAGGGTCGAGAGGCTATGGCTACACCTTC,CASSLGTGSRGYGYTF
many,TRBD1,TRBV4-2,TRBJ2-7,TGTGCCAGCAGCCTCTCCACAGGGGGCGTATACGAGCAGTACTTC,CASSLSTGGVYEQYF
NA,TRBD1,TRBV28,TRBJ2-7,TGTGCCAGCAACCGAGGGAGACAGGGCTCCTACGAGCAGTACTTC,CASNRGRQGSYEQYF
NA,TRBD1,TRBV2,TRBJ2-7,TGTGCCAGCAGTGAAGGACCGGGACAGGGCATCAAGCAGTACTTC,CASSEGPGQGIKQYF
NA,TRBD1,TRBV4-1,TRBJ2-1,TGCGCCAGCAGCCAAGCTTATACCCCTGCAGGGGGCCGAGGGAAGTTCTTC,CASSQAYTPAGGRGKFF
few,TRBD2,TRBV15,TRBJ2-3,TGTGCCACCAGCCTCATTCAGACAGCACTTATCCTAGCGGGAAGCACAGATACGCAGTATTTT,CATSLIQTALILAGSTDTQYF
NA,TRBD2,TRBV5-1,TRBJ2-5,TGCGCCAGCAGCCCCCCGGGGGGAGAGACCCAGTACTTC,CASSPPGGETQYF
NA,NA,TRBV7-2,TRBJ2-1,TGTGCCAGCAGCCGACAGGTTCACAATGAGCAGTTCTTC,CASSRQVHNEQFF
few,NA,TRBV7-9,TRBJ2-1,TGTGCCAGCAGCTTAGGACTGGAAAACAATGAGCAGTTCTTC,CASSLGLENNEQFF